The T cell receptor beta chain described here comes from a study of blood T cell repertoires in COVID-19. TCRdb's table, derived via immunoSEQ multiplex PCR, lists solely in-frame clones and lacks some. The sample records some 200,000 clones, 75% to 85% being singletons. The ends were cut back, 6 bases at V and 0 bases at J, with 13 bases in the middle. Germline values: CDR1 SQVTM, CDR2 ANQGSEA. The CDR3 runs 14 residues. Sequenced material: peripheral blood. The sequence came from a middle-aged woman who had recovered from COVID-19. The rearrangement uses TRBV29-1 and TRBJ2-3; D uncertain. CDR3 sequence reads: CSVASDTSTDTQYF. As DNA, the CDR3 is TGCAGCGTCGCGAGTGACACTAGCACAGATACGCAGTATTTT.